This T cell receptor (beta chain) was sequenced during a study of a mutant IDH1 vaccine in newly diagnosed glioma (TCRdb year 2021). About the study as a whole: In the chemotherapy-containing groups, vaccination started alongside temozolomide cycles, whereas in patients who had radiotherapy alone it started 4-6 weeks after radiotherapy. The week-35 safety follow-up was designated visit V12, and the week-47 end of study was designated visit V13. For exploratory analyses, fewer than 30 treated patients had longitudinal TCRB deep sequencing done wherever samples were available. Peripheral blood was collected at six visits: V03 (baseline), V05, V07, V10, V12 and V13. Before enrollment, patients had received standard therapy of radiotherapy alone, temozolomide alone, or radiochemotherapy with temozolomide; most received the combination. The approximately 32 treated patients were approximately 62% male and around 40% female, with a mean age of approximately 40 years.

Library preparation employed the immunoSEQ multiplex PCR assay. Rearranged TCR beta chain sequences were amplified with the hsTCRB Kit following the manufacturer's protocol. An Illumina MiSeq was used to sequence the TCRB libraries. Concerning the study's data processing: Demultiplexing, trimming and gene mapping were performed with the kit vendor's proprietary platform. TCRdb retrieved this table from immuneACCESS and kept in-frame rearrangements only. Not all clones are present; in checked studies, unresolved V genes account for under half, and no reason is known for the remainder. V and J calls and clone size are those listed in that table; D and trimming were worked out from the DNA. Across this sample there are 31,000 or so clones, with 78% seen only once. Approximately 11% of the sample belongs to the ten largest clones. What the study reported, not specific to this receptor: No apparent relationship was observed between pseudoprogression and alterations in the top peripheral T cell clonotypes detected by TCRB sequencing. According to the authors, sample limitations meant that analyses of patient blood samples could not be reproduced. Immune responses induced by the vaccine were seen in roughly 92% of patients across multiple MHC alleles. PBMC samples for TCRB deep sequencing were selected based on availability.

This specimen's time point label, interpreted: week 35, safety follow-up. A 20-mer mutant IDH1 peptide at 300 micrograms in Montanide made up each vaccine dose, which was injected subcutaneously together with topical imiquimod. Patients received eight vaccinations in weeks 1, 3, 5, 7, 11, 15, 19 and 23, corresponding to visits V03 through V10. All donors had newly diagnosed IDH1-mutant astrocytomas of WHO grade 3 or 4 that showed loss of nuclear ATRX. The samples were drawn from NOA16, a multicentre, single-arm, open-label phase I trial in Germany that tested a mutant IDH1 peptide vaccine in humans for the first time. Genomic DNA for TCRB sequencing was extracted from EDTA blood using the DNeasy Blood and Tissue Kit. This clone was detected a few times. Its specific antigen is unknown. No per-base quality is available; no much larger clone lies one base away. The material sequenced was PBMCs, taken from a glioma patient whose treatment included an IDH1 peptide vaccine. The clonotype comes from a woman aged 40 to 50 with glioma.

The bases read TGTGCCAGCAGCGCTCGGGGGTGGGGATTAGTTGGCTACACCTTC. Translated, it reads CASSARGWGLVGYTF. Here the chain combines TRBV4-2 and TRBJ1-2; possibly the D gene is TRBD1, per 5 matching bases. The junction shows trimming of 5 bases on V and 7 bases on J, plus 20 bases between the germline ends. The germline V gene provides CDR1 LGHNA and CDR2 YNFKEQ. There are 15 amino acids in the CDR3, from cysteine to phenylalanine inclusive. Of the read, only the CDR3 DNA is kept; its 45 bases are in frame from base 1.